The 20 T cell receptor beta chains listed next were all sequenced from one sample in a study of shared clonotypes between healthy human individuals. TCRdb's table, derived via immunoSEQ multiplex PCR, lists solely in-frame clones and lacks some. Of over a million clones in the sample, about 98.5% were seen once. Sequencing was carried out using naive CD4+ T cells sorted from blood. Subset in this sample: CD45RA+ positively selected. These receptors all come from a man aged 25-40 years in good health.

In this sample, this clone turned up once. The chain recombines TRBV29-1 with TRBJ1-1, with unresolved D. In germline, CDR1 is SQVTM, CDR2 ANQGSEA. This CDR3 comprises 13 residues. Trimming removed 4 bases from V and 4 bases from J, with 13 bases in between. The CDR3, as DNA: TGCAGCGTTGGTTTTGGCTTTCGCACTGAAGCTTTCTTT. This gives the protein CSVGFGFRTEAFF.

V and J are TRBV14 and TRBJ2-7, with TRBD1 matching 9 bases. CDR1 is SGHDN, CDR2 FVKESK, per germline. The CDR3 runs to 14 residues. V trimming: 4 bases; J trimming: 3 bases; junction bases outside the gene matches: 4. DNA for the CDR3: TGTGCCAGCAGCCGGGGACAGGGAATCTACGAGCAGTACTTC. As protein: CASSRGQGIYEQYF.

The J gene is TRBJ2-2, the V gene TRBV19; 9 bases map to TRBD1. The CDR3 covers 15 residues. V trimming: 7 bases; J trimming: 4 bases; junction bases outside the gene matches: 7. CDR1 is LNHDA and CDR2 is SQIVND in the germline V gene (reference sequence). CDR3 amino acids: CASKIRTGVTGELFF. DNA for the CDR3: TGTGCCAGTAAAATTCGGACAGGGGTCACCGGGGAGCTGTTTTTT.

The V call is TRBV5-1, the J call TRBJ2-2; 8 nucleotides agree with TRBD1. V lost 1 base to trimming and J lost 5 bases; unmatched junction nucleotides: 7. From germline, CDR1 is SGHRS and CDR2 YFSETQ. CDR3 length equals 16 residues. As DNA, the CDR3 is TGCGCCAGCAGCTTGAGGACAGGGTCTTATACCGGGGAGCTGTTTTTT. It yields the protein CASSLRTGSYTGELFF.

This chain connects TRBV5-1 to TRBJ2-2; perhaps TRBD2 as D (6 bases). Germline CDR1 reads SGHRS; CDR2 reads YFSETQ. V lost 4 bases, J lost 0 bases, and 10 bases lay in between. This CDR3 spans 15 amino acids. The DNA of the CDR3 is TGCGCCAGCAGCAACTGGAGGGCGAACACCGGGGAGCTGTTTTTT. Translating it yields CASSNWRANTGELFF.

The chain joins TRBV27 to TRBJ2-2, with 8 bases that match TRBD2. Germline CDR1 and CDR2: MNHEY and SMNVEV (reference sequence). Unmatched junction bases numbered 6, after V lost 3 bases and J lost 6 bases. This CDR3 contains 15 residues. The CDR3 nucleotides read TGTGCCAGCAGTTTGGGGAGCGGGGGTGCCGGGGAGCTGTTTTTT. The encoded protein is CASSLGSGGAGELFF.

Regarding this clone: This CDR3 is also generated by other DNA sequences in the sample. The chain recombines TRBV4-1 with TRBJ1-1, with D uncertain. The CDR3 loop spans 14 amino acids. Germline V gene data show CDR1 as MGHRA and CDR2 as YSYEKL. Trimming took off 1 base at V and 3 bases at J, with 9 bases between the two ends. CDR3 region: CASSQVPRDTEAFF. Written as DNA, the CDR3 is TGCGCCAGCAGCCAAGTTCCCCGGGACACTGAAGCTTTCTTT.

To note about this clone: This sample includes further DNA sequences coding for the same CDR3. This rearrangement joins TRBV6-1 to TRBJ1-5; no firm D call. This CDR3 has 12 amino acids. Germline V gives CDR1 MNHNS, CDR2 SASEGT. Trimming shortened V by 4 bases and J by 2 bases, and 3 bases separated the two germline ends. CDR3 region: CASSGGNQPQHF. CDR3 nucleotides: TGTGCCAGCAGTGGAGGCAATCAGCCCCAGCATTTT.

The chain combines TRBV4-3 with TRBJ2-3, with 7 positions matching TRBD1. The CDR3 totals 16 residues. The V segment lost 4 bases and the J segment 5 bases; nucleotides outside the gene matches: 12. Germline assignment: CDR1 LGHNA and CDR2 YSLEER. The CDR3 bases are TGCGCCAGCAGCCGGGGAGAGACAGGGATGGGAGATACGCAGTATTTT. Amino acids: CASSRGETGMGDTQYF.

The chain uses TRBV10-1 and TRBJ1-4; TRBD1 aligns across 9 bases. CDR1 and CDR2 from the germline V gene are WNHNN and SYGVQD (reference sequence). Trimming took 3 bases from V and 8 from J; bases not matched to a gene: 4. The length of the CDR3 is 14 residues. CDR3 in amino acids: CASSDGQGKEKLFF. DNA of the CDR3: TGCGCCAGCAGTGACGGACAGGGGAAGGAAAAACTGTTTTTT.

The chain is built from TRBV29-1 and TRBJ2-1; D call uncertain. Trimming pared 3 bases from V and 5 bases from J, leaving 14 bases between. The CDR3 runs 14 residues. Germline V gives CDR1 SQVTM, CDR2 ANQGSEA. The DNA for the CDR3 is TGCAGCGTTGACAGTCGGGTGGTGCACAATGAGCAGTTCTTC. As protein: CSVDSRVVHNEQFF.

The V and J genes are TRBV30 and TRBJ1-2; D is possibly TRBD1 (5 bases). CDR1 and CDR2 from the germline V gene are GTSNPN and SVGIG (reference sequence). V was cut by 4 bases and J by 8 bases, with 20 bases left in between. CDR3 length: 14 amino acids. The CDR3: CAWTLWGSGKGYTF. The CDR3 nucleotides are TGTGCCTGGACCCTATGGGGGAGCGGAAAAGGCTACACCTTC. The full variable domain, its missing parts supplied by reference TRBV30 and TRBJ1-2, is SQTIHQWPATLVQPVGSPLSLECTVEGTSNPNLYWYRQAAGRGLQLLFYSVGIGQISSEVPQNLSASRPQDRQFILSSKKLLLSDSGFYLCAWTLWGSGKGYTFGSGTRLTVV.

This chain connects TRBV23-1 to TRBJ2-7; D remains unclear. TRBV23-1 is placed among ORFs of uncertain function. This CDR3 is built from 9 residues. CDR3 DNA: TGCCGAACCCGGGCATTACAGTACTTC. Encoded protein: CRTRALQYF.

V and J are TRBV27 and TRBJ2-1; 14 positions agree with TRBD2. Germline loops: CDR1 MNHEY, CDR2 SMNVEV (reference sequence). This CDR3 has 18 amino acids. With V trimmed by 5 bases and J by 0 bases, 6 bases remained unmatched. CDR3: CASSTGTSGRSSYNEQFF. CDR3 sequence (DNA): TGTGCCAGCAGTACGGGGACTAGCGGGAGAAGCTCCTACAATGAGCAGTTCTTC.

This chain connects TRBV19 to TRBJ2-7; tentatively, D is TRBD1 (6 bases). CDR1 is LNHDA, CDR2 SQIVND, per germline (reference sequence). The CDR3 sequence is 16 residues long. Trimming took off 10 bases at V and 2 bases at J, with 24 bases between the two ends. DNA of the CDR3: TGTGCCACCACAACGGCCTCCGGGACAACTACCTACGAGCAGTACTTC. Translated: CATTTASGTTTYEQYF.

This chain joins TRBV5-4 and TRBJ2-3; TRBD1 agrees at 11 bases. The CDR3 sequence is 15 residues long. CDR1 and CDR2 from the germline V gene are SGHNT and YYREEE (reference sequence). The J segment lost 3 bases and the V segment lost 3 bases, leaving 3 bases of the junction unmatched. The CDR3 region has the DNA TGTGCCAGCAGCTGGGGGACAGGGGGTACAGATACGCAGTATTTT. It specifies CASSWGTGGTDTQYF. The full variable domain, its missing parts supplied by reference TRBV5-4 and TRBJ2-3, is ETGVTQSPTHLIKTRGQQVTLRCSSQSGHNTVSWYQQALGQGPQFIFQYYREEENGRGNFPPRFSGLQFPNYSSELNVNALELDDSALYLCASSWGTGGTDTQYFGPGTRLTVL.

The V and J genes are TRBV7-6 and TRBJ2-1, with D possibly matching TRBD1 (6 bases). The V gene's germline CDR1 is SGHVS and CDR2 FNYEAQ. The length of the CDR3 is 15 residues. Deletions cut 1 base from V and 10 bases from J, with 17 bases between. This CDR3 is CASSLVTHVGQEQFF. CDR3 DNA: TGTGCCAGCAGCTTAGTTACCCACGTGGGACAAGAGCAGTTCTTC.

The chain combines TRBV4-1 with TRBJ2-2; 9 bases fit TRBD2. Germline V gene data show CDR1 as MGHRA and CDR2 as YSYEKL. The CDR3 totals 18 residues. V shed 3 bases and J 0 bases; nucleotides not matched to a gene: 8. CDR3 in DNA: TGCGCCAGCAGCCACCGACTAGCGGTCGCCGCGAACACCGGGGAGCTGTTTTTT. As protein: CASSHRLAVAANTGELFF.

This rearrangement joins TRBV7-9 to TRBJ2-1; 7 bases are shared with TRBD2. The germline V gene has CDR1 SEHNR and CDR2 FQNEAQ (reference sequence). After removal of 4 bases from V and 0 bases from J, the junction contained 9 bases not matched to a gene. The CDR3 runs to 17 residues. The CDR3 loop reads CASSSGEGQGSYNEQFF. The CDR3 DNA reads TGTGCCAGCAGCTCCGGGGAGGGTCAGGGCTCCTACAATGAGCAGTTCTTC. Variable domain in full (rest from reference TRBV7-9 and TRBJ2-1): DTGVSQNPRHKITKRGQNVTFRCDPISEHNRLYWYRQTLGQGPEFLTYFQNEAQLEKSRLLSDRFSAERPKGSFSTLEIQRTEQGDSAMYLCASSSGEGQGSYNEQFFGPGTRLTVL.

The V call is TRBV5-1, the J call TRBJ2-1; no clear D gene. The CDR3 contains 15 residues. Germline V gives CDR1 SGHRS, CDR2 YFSETQ. Trimming shortened V by 0 bases and J by 5 bases, and 12 bases separated the two germline ends. The CDR3 loop is CASSLVISPDNEQFF. The CDR3 region has the DNA TGCGCCAGCAGCTTGGTTATAAGCCCAGACAATGAGCAGTTCTTC. The variable domain in full, with the rest retrieved from reference TRBV5-1 and TRBJ2-1, is KAGVTQTPRYLIKTRGQQVTLSCSPISGHRSVSWYQQTPGQGLQFLFEYFSETQRNKGNFPGRFSGRQFSNSRSEMNVSTLELGDSALYLCASSLVISPDNEQFFGPGTRLTVL.